This is a list of T cell receptor beta chains from one sample in a study of identifying expanded T cells in peripheral blood. Here immunoSEQ multiplex PCR was the method, and the copy in TCRdb shows in-frame clones only, minus some. Among around 60,000 clones listed, about four fifths were seen once. Sequencing input: blood. These receptor sequences come from a person aged 18 to 75 in good health. Both conserved end residues are part of each CDR3. Fields, in order: D gene, clone size, V gene, J gene, CDR3 protein, CDR3 DNA. A D gene is named only where the DNA matches it firmly. Clone size, where shown, is once, few, many, or a class for clones that have expanded.

D gene: TRBD2
clone size: -
V gene: TRBV4-3
J gene: TRBJ2-1
CDR3 protein: CASSQAGLAGGHGYNEQFF
CDR3 DNA: TGCGCCAGCAGCCAAGCGGGACTAGCGGGCGGTCACGGTTACAATGAGCAGTTCTTC

D gene: TRBD1
clone size: few
V gene: TRBV7-9
J gene: TRBJ2-2
CDR3 protein: CASSTGTGGLRNTGELFF
CDR3 DNA: TGTGCCAGCAGCACAGGGACAGGGGGGTTAAGGAACACCGGGGAGCTGTTTTTT

D gene: -
clone size: once
V gene: TRBV14
J gene: TRBJ2-1
CDR3 protein: CASSQPGASPGNEQFF
CDR3 DNA: TGTGCCAGCAGCCAACCGGGGGCCTCCCCCGGCAATGAGCAGTTCTTC

D gene: -
clone size: -
V gene: TRBV5-1
J gene: TRBJ1-1
CDR3 protein: CASSFEGWADGEAFF
CDR3 DNA: TGCGCCAGCAGCTTCGAGGGATGGGCTGACGGTGAAGCTTTCTTT

D gene: TRBD1
clone size: -
V gene: TRBV2
J gene: TRBJ1-6
CDR3 protein: CATQGQANSPLHF
CDR3 DNA: TGTGCCACCCAAGGACAGGCAAATTCACCCCTCCACTTT

D gene: TRBD1
clone size: -
V gene: TRBV29-1
J gene: TRBJ2-3
CDR3 protein: CSVRGLDRGYTDTQYF
CDR3 DNA: TGCAGCGTGCGCGGACTGGACAGGGGGTACACAGATACGCAGTATTTT

D gene: TRBD2
clone size: -
V gene: TRBV14
J gene: TRBJ2-1
CDR3 protein: CASSLSGSYNEQFF
CDR3 DNA: TGTGCCAGCAGCCTTAGCGGGAGTTACAATGAGCAGTTCTTC

D gene: -
clone size: -
V gene: TRBV5-1
J gene: TRBJ2-3
CDR3 protein: CASSLEQGTDTQYF
CDR3 DNA: TGCGCCAGCAGCTTGGAGCAAGGCACAGATACGCAGTATTTT

D gene: TRBD2
clone size: few
V gene: TRBV7-7
J gene: TRBJ2-3
CDR3 protein: CASSLETSGGGTQYF
CDR3 DNA: TGTGCCAGCAGCTTAGAAACTAGCGGGGGGGGTACGCAGTATTTT

D gene: -
clone size: -
V gene: TRBV11-2
J gene: TRBJ2-7
CDR3 protein: CASSLGMTEQYF
CDR3 DNA: TGTGCCAGCAGCTTAGGGATGACCGAGCAGTACTTC

D gene: TRBD1
clone size: once
V gene: TRBV5-1
J gene: TRBJ1-2
CDR3 protein: CASSAGQGGGYTF
CDR3 DNA: TGCGCCAGCAGCGCGGGACAGGGTGGCGGCTACACCTTC

D gene: TRBD1
clone size: -
V gene: TRBV7-2
J gene: TRBJ1-2
CDR3 protein: CASSLDRGLRMGYTF
CDR3 DNA: TGTGCCAGCAGCCTCGACAGGGGGCTACGGATGGGCTACACCTTC

D gene: TRBD1
clone size: few
V gene: TRBV30
J gene: TRBJ2-1
CDR3 protein: CAWSSWSGGEQFF
CDR3 DNA: TGTGCCTGGAGCTCGTGGTCAGGGGGTGAGCAGTTCTTC

D gene: -
clone size: -
V gene: TRBV9
J gene: TRBJ1-1
CDR3 protein: CASSFALNTEAFF
CDR3 DNA: TGTGCCAGCAGCTTTGCTTTGAACACTGAAGCTTTCTTT

D gene: TRBD1
clone size: -
V gene: TRBV30
J gene: TRBJ1-2
CDR3 protein: CAWTQIAGGPYGYTF
CDR3 DNA: TGTGCCTGGACCCAGATTGCAGGGGGTCCTTATGGCTACACCTTC

D gene: -
clone size: -
V gene: TRBV4-2
J gene: TRBJ1-2
CDR3 protein: CASSPGGANYGYTF
CDR3 DNA: TGTGCCAGCAGCCCGGGGGGAGCTAACTATGGCTACACCTTC

D gene: -
clone size: -
V gene: TRBV18
J gene: TRBJ1-1
CDR3 protein: CASSPLNTPGVVAFF
CDR3 DNA: TGTGCCAGCTCACCGTTGAATACACCCGGGGTGGTGGCTTTCTTT

D gene: -
clone size: -
V gene: TRBV6-7
J gene: TRBJ1-4
CDR3 protein: CASSSDFANDEKLFF
CDR3 DNA: TGTGCCAGCAGCTCCGACTTTGCTAATGATGAAAAACTGTTTTTT

D gene: TRBD1
clone size: once
V gene: TRBV10-2
J gene: TRBJ2-5
CDR3 protein: CASSRQGTAETQYF
CDR3 DNA: TGCGCCAGCAGTAGACAGGGTACGGCAGAGACCCAGTACTTC

D gene: TRBD2
clone size: -
V gene: TRBV11-3
J gene: TRBJ2-7
CDR3 protein: CASSSGLAGSNEQYF
CDR3 DNA: TGTGCCAGCAGCTCCGGACTAGCGGGATCAAACGAGCAGTACTTC

D gene: TRBD1
clone size: -
V gene: TRBV27
J gene: TRBJ2-7
CDR3 protein: CASTPLAGTGVHEQYF
CDR3 DNA: TGTGCCAGCACCCCTTTGGCCGGGACAGGGGTCCACGAGCAGTACTTC

D gene: TRBD1
clone size: -
V gene: TRBV18
J gene: TRBJ1-1
CDR3 protein: CASSPQGAGGTEAFF
CDR3 DNA: TGTGCCAGCTCACCGCAGGGGGCTGGCGGCACTGAAGCTTTCTTT

D gene: -
clone size: few
V gene: TRBV11-2
J gene: TRBJ2-7
CDR3 protein: CASSLFQGEGREQYF
CDR3 DNA: TGTGCCAGCAGCTTATTCCAGGGGGAGGGCCGGGAGCAGTACTTC

D gene: -
clone size: once
V gene: TRBV18
J gene: TRBJ2-3
CDR3 protein: CASSDGTDTQYF
CDR3 DNA: TGTGCCAGCTCAGACGGCACAGATACGCAGTATTTT

D gene: -
clone size: -
V gene: TRBV9
J gene: TRBJ2-2
CDR3 protein: CASSPGRPGELFF
CDR3 DNA: TGTGCCAGTTCGCCGGGGCGGCCCGGGGAGCTGTTTTTT

D gene: -
clone size: -
V gene: TRBV5-1
J gene: TRBJ2-1
CDR3 protein: CASSLGQEYNEQFF
CDR3 DNA: TGCGCCAGCAGCTTGGGACAGGAATACAATGAGCAGTTCTTC

D gene: -
clone size: -
V gene: TRBV4-1
J gene: TRBJ2-1
CDR3 protein: CASSLAHRRLSYNEQFF
CDR3 DNA: TGCGCCAGCAGCCTCGCCCATAGGCGCCTCTCCTACAATGAGCAGTTCTTC

D gene: -
clone size: -
V gene: TRBV6-5
J gene: TRBJ1-1
CDR3 protein: CASRRTVPMNTEAFF
CDR3 DNA: TGTGCCAGCAGGAGGACAGTTCCGATGAACACTGAAGCTTTCTTT

D gene: -
clone size: few
V gene: TRBV5-6
J gene: TRBJ2-6
CDR3 protein: CASSSFRTALSGANVLTF
CDR3 DNA: TGTGCCAGCAGCTCATTCAGGACCGCCCTCTCTGGGGCCAACGTCCTGACTTTC

D gene: -
clone size: -
V gene: TRBV7-8
J gene: TRBJ1-4
CDR3 protein: CASTLVTGRGNEKLFF
CDR3 DNA: TGTGCCAGCACCCTTGTAACGGGCCGTGGTAATGAAAAACTGTTTTTT

D gene: -
clone size: -
V gene: TRBV14
J gene: TRBJ2-5
CDR3 protein: CASSQKWGRETQYF
CDR3 DNA: TGTGCCAGCAGCCAAAAGTGGGGGCGGGAGACCCAGTACTTC

D gene: -
clone size: -
V gene: TRBV7-2
J gene: TRBJ1-1
CDR3 protein: CASSGHTEAFF
CDR3 DNA: TGTGCCAGCAGCGGACACACTGAAGCTTTCTTT

D gene: -
clone size: -
V gene: TRBV28
J gene: TRBJ2-7
CDR3 protein: CASSFFGSTGREQYF
CDR3 DNA: TGTGCCAGCAGTTTCTTCGGTTCCACGGGGCGGGAGCAGTACTTC

D gene: -
clone size: -
V gene: TRBV5-1
J gene: TRBJ2-3
CDR3 protein: CASTINVASTDTQYF
CDR3 DNA: TGCGCCAGCACCATTAACGTGGCTAGCACAGATACGCAGTATTTT

D gene: TRBD2
clone size: -
V gene: TRBV5-8
J gene: TRBJ2-3
CDR3 protein: CASSLKSGGPDTQYF
CDR3 DNA: TGTGCCAGCAGCTTGAAAAGCGGGGGCCCAGATACGCAGTATTTT

D gene: TRBD2
clone size: few
V gene: TRBV6-5
J gene: TRBJ2-3
CDR3 protein: CASSFLSSGGLDTQYF
CDR3 DNA: TGTGCCAGCAGTTTCCTCTCTAGCGGGGGCTTGGATACGCAGTATTTT

D gene: -
clone size: -
V gene: TRBV5-1
J gene: TRBJ2-2
CDR3 protein: CASSARVDSANTGELFF
CDR3 DNA: TGCGCCAGCAGCGCCAGGGTCGACTCAGCGAACACCGGGGAGCTGTTTTTT

D gene: TRBD1
clone size: -
V gene: TRBV7-6
J gene: TRBJ1-1
CDR3 protein: CASSSGVGGQTEAFF
CDR3 DNA: TGTGCCAGCAGCTCTGGAGTAGGGGGCCAAACTGAAGCTTTCTTT

D gene: TRBD2
clone size: -
V gene: TRBV7-9
J gene: TRBJ2-5
CDR3 protein: CASSGGGGRVEETQYF
CDR3 DNA: TGTGCCAGCAGCGGGGGCGGGGGGCGAGTGGAAGAGACCCAGTACTTC

D gene: -
clone size: once
V gene: TRBV6-5
J gene: TRBJ1-1
CDR3 protein: CASSSPRGAAEAFF
CDR3 DNA: TGTGCCAGCAGTTCCCCTCGGGGGGCAGCTGAAGCTTTCTTT

D gene: -
clone size: -
V gene: TRBV7-2
J gene: TRBJ2-7
CDR3 protein: CASSRGAGYEQYF
CDR3 DNA: TGTGCCAGCAGTCGAGGGGCGGGCTACGAGCAGTACTTC

D gene: TRBD2
clone size: once
V gene: TRBV29-1
J gene: TRBJ2-3
CDR3 protein: CSVEAGGTSSTDTQYF
CDR3 DNA: TGCAGCGTTGAAGCGGGAGGAACTTCTAGCACAGATACGCAGTATTTT

D gene: TRBD1
clone size: -
V gene: TRBV19
J gene: TRBJ1-1
CDR3 protein: CASKEGQLATEAFF
CDR3 DNA: TGTGCCAGTAAGGAGGGACAGTTAGCCACTGAAGCTTTCTTT

D gene: TRBD2
clone size: -
V gene: TRBV27
J gene: TRBJ2-7
CDR3 protein: CASSPRTSGSSLGGYEQYF
CDR3 DNA: TGTGCCAGCAGTCCTCGGACTAGCGGGAGTTCGCTGGGGGGTTACGAGCAGTACTTC

D gene: -
clone size: -
V gene: TRBV6-1
J gene: TRBJ1-4
CDR3 protein: CASSGRWKRTNEKLFF
CDR3 DNA: TGTGCCAGCAGTGGGCGGTGGAAAAGAACTAATGAAAAACTGTTTTTT

D gene: TRBD1
clone size: -
V gene: TRBV18
J gene: TRBJ2-4
CDR3 protein: CASSFGQGYIQYF
CDR3 DNA: TGTGCCAGCTCATTCGGACAGGGTTACATTCAGTACTTC

D gene: -
clone size: -
V gene: TRBV6-4
J gene: TRBJ1-5
CDR3 protein: CASSDNSGGNQPQHF
CDR3 DNA: TGTGCCAGCAGTGACAACAGTGGAGGCAATCAGCCCCAGCATTTT

D gene: -
clone size: -
V gene: TRBV27
J gene: TRBJ2-1
CDR3 protein: CASKVGRSPPYNEQFF
CDR3 DNA: TGTGCCAGCAAGGTAGGACGGTCCCCTCCCTACAATGAGCAGTTCTTC

D gene: -
clone size: -
V gene: TRBV11-3
J gene: TRBJ1-1
CDR3 protein: CASSLDGRTEAFF
CDR3 DNA: TGTGCCAGCAGCTTAGACGGGAGGACTGAAGCTTTCTTT

D gene: TRBD1
clone size: -
V gene: TRBV2
J gene: TRBJ1-2
CDR3 protein: CASRGQGDGYTF
CDR3 DNA: TGTGCCAGCAGGGGACAGGGGGATGGCTACACCTTC

D gene: TRBD2
clone size: -
V gene: TRBV27
J gene: TRBJ2-1
CDR3 protein: CASSFLVPGLVGKGNEQFF
CDR3 DNA: TGTGCCAGCAGTTTTCTCGTCCCGGGACTAGTAGGAAAAGGCAATGAGCAGTTCTTC

D gene: TRBD1
clone size: -
V gene: TRBV27
J gene: TRBJ1-2
CDR3 protein: CASRDSIIQGGDDYGYTF
CDR3 DNA: TGTGCCAGCAGGGACTCGATCATTCAGGGGGGGGATGACTATGGCTACACCTTC

D gene: TRBD1
clone size: once
V gene: TRBV12-5
J gene: TRBJ2-2
CDR3 protein: CASGLPTGLGTGELFF
CDR3 DNA: TGTGCTAGTGGTTTGCCGACAGGGCTTGGCACCGGGGAGCTGTTTTTT

D gene: -
clone size: -
V gene: TRBV2
J gene: TRBJ2-2
CDR3 protein: CASRPTTGELFF
CDR3 DNA: TGTGCCAGCAGACCTACCACCGGGGAGCTGTTTTTT

D gene: -
clone size: -
V gene: TRBV7-3
J gene: TRBJ2-3
CDR3 protein: CASSAQPSPMDTQYF
CDR3 DNA: TGTGCCAGCAGCGCCCAGCCCTCCCCGATGGATACGCAGTATTTT

D gene: -
clone size: -
V gene: TRBV10-3
J gene: TRBJ1-3
CDR3 protein: CAISDRGFSGNTIYF
CDR3 DNA: TGTGCCATCAGTGATCGAGGGTTCTCTGGAAACACCATATATTTT

D gene: -
clone size: -
V gene: TRBV28
J gene: TRBJ1-2
CDR3 protein: CASRVPPDLGLYGYTF
CDR3 DNA: TGTGCCAGCAGGGTCCCACCAGATTTGGGGCTATATGGCTACACCTTC

D gene: -
clone size: -
V gene: TRBV6-1
J gene: TRBJ2-7
CDR3 protein: CASSQQLYEQYF
CDR3 DNA: TGTGCCAGCAGTCAACAACTTTACGAGCAGTACTTC

D gene: TRBD2
clone size: -
V gene: TRBV7-2
J gene: TRBJ2-3
CDR3 protein: CASSIGLAGVVTQYF
CDR3 DNA: TGTGCCAGCAGCATAGGACTAGCGGGAGTGGTTACGCAGTATTTT